The clone carrying this T cell receptor (beta chain) showed up just a few times. These data are taken from a study of blood T cell repertoires in COVID-19. Method: immunoSEQ multiplex PCR; TCRdb's copy keeps in-frame clones and lacks some. The repertoire holds 250,000 to 350,000 clones, around 87% seen once, with 6.5% to 9.5% in the top ten. CDR3 length: 13 residues. CDR1 is SGHAT, CDR2 FQNNGV, per germline. V was shortened by 5 bases and J by 3 bases, with 11 bases between the two germline ends. The source of this sequence is a woman aged 45-59 years who had recovered from COVID-19. This rearrangement joins TRBV11-2 to TRBJ2-7; tentatively, D is TRBD1 (6 bases). The sample consisted of peripheral blood. CDR3 DNA: TGTGCCAGCAGCCAGGGGCCAGACTACGAGCAGTACTTC. Translation: CASSQGPDYEQYF.